The 2 T cell receptor beta chains listed next were all sequenced from one sample in a study of T cell responses to AZD1222 COVID-19 vaccine. The repertoire was sequenced with immunoSEQ multiplex PCR; TCRdb's copy has only in-frame clones and lacks some. The table shows tens of thousands of clones, with roughly nine tenths occurring only once. The sequencing used peripheral blood, collected 28 days after the second AZD1222 dose. All receptors derive from an adult who received the AZD1222 COVID-19 vaccine.

This chain links TRBV3-1 (or the pseudogene TRBV3-2) with TRBJ2-7; tentatively, D is TRBD2 (6 bases). The CDR3 loop spans 15 amino acids. V was shortened by 3 bases and J by 3 bases, with 15 bases between the two germline ends. The V gene's germline CDR1 is LGHDT and CDR2 YNNKEL (reference sequence). In DNA form, the CDR3 reads TGTGCCAGCAGCCAGCTCTGGGCGGGGAACTACGAGCAGTACTTC. As protein: CASSQLWAGNYEQYF.

J is TRBJ2-1 and V is TRBV11-3, with 13 bases fitting TRBD2. The V gene's germline CDR1 is SGHNT and CDR2 YENEEA. The CDR3 is 15 residues long. V trimming: 3 bases; J trimming: 8 bases; junction bases outside the gene matches: 4. The CDR3 sequence: CASSFGLAGVDEQFF. DNA of the CDR3: TGTGCCAGCAGCTTTGGACTAGCGGGGGTGGATGAGCAGTTCTTC.